The clone carrying this T cell receptor beta chain was observed once. Its antigen remains unknown. The sample is drawn from a study of T cell responses to AZD1222 COVID-19 vaccine. Study-wide results and caveats: The study reported that nearly half of spike-specific TCRs target unmutated variant regions.

The repertoire was sequenced with immunoSEQ multiplex PCR; TCRdb's copy has only in-frame clones and lacks some. The data hold 120,000 to 150,000 clones, with roughly nine tenths observed a single time. It was second doses at about 4 or about 12 weeks that were pooled. Trimming stripped 5 bases from V and 5 bases from J, with 13 bases between. Germline loops: CDR1 GTSNPN, CDR2 SVGIG (reference sequence). The CDR3 loop spans 13 amino acids. This receptor was identified in an adult who received the AZD1222 COVID-19 vaccine. Specimen: peripheral blood, collected 28 days after the second AZD1222 dose. This chain connects TRBV30 to TRBJ1-5, with a possible D match to TRBD1 (6 bases). The CDR3 region is CAWGIRGDQPQHF. CDR3 DNA: TGTGCCTGGGGGATCAGGGGAGATCAGCCCCAGCATTTT.